The 13 T cell receptor beta chains given below trace back to one sample, sequenced in a study of OX40 agonist ivuxolimab in advanced cancers. Profiling relied on immunoSEQ multiplex PCR, and the TCRdb table lists in-frame clones only, not all of them. The table lists 25,000 to 30,000 clones, approximately 83% of them singletons. The sample here was CD4+ or CD8+ T cells sorted from blood, taken in a trial of the OX40 agonist ivuxolimab. The receptors shown here come from an adult with an advanced solid tumor such as melanoma, head and neck, liver or kidney cancer.

V gene TRBV5-5 combines with J gene TRBJ1-1, with 9 positions matching TRBD1. CDR3 length: 15 residues. Per germline, CDR1 SGHKS and CDR2 YYEKEE (reference sequence). V lost 4 bases to trimming and J lost 2 bases; unmatched junction nucleotides: 6. CDR3 DNA: TGTGCCAGCAGCCGATGGACAGGGGAAAACACTGAAGCTTTCTTT. This gives the protein CASSRWTGENTEAFF.

The chain joins TRBV19 to TRBJ2-2; D possibly corresponds to TRBD2 (7 bases). This CDR3 is 12 amino acids long. Trimming removed 9 bases from V and 7 bases from J, with 12 bases in between. Germline V gives CDR1 LNHDA, CDR2 SQIVND (reference sequence). The CDR3 sequence: CASGGRIGELFF. The CDR3 DNA is TGTGCCAGCGGGGGGCGCATCGGGGAGCTGTTTTTT.

The chain has TRBV5-6 and TRBJ1-1; D is uncertain. This CDR3 is 13 amino acids long. Looked up from germline, CDR1 is SGHDT and CDR2 is YYEEEE. Trimming shortened V by 5 bases and J by 1 base, and 9 bases separated the two germline ends. The CDR3 spells CASRAWGNTEAFF. As DNA, the CDR3 is TGTGCCAGCAGGGCCTGGGGGAACACTGAAGCTTTCTTT.

V gene TRBV6-1 combines with J gene TRBJ2-1; 10 bases agree with TRBD2. V shed 3 bases, J shed 8 bases, and the junction held 10 bases outside the gene matches. CDR3 size: 16 residues. Germline V gene sequence: CDR1 MNHNS, CDR2 SASEGT. The DNA of the CDR3 is TGTGCCAGCAGTGATTTGGATAGCGGGAGGTTCTATGAGCAGTTCTTC. Protein product: CASSDLDSGRFYEQFF.

This clone was observed a single time. The gene calls are TRBV6-5 and TRBJ2-7; D possibly corresponds to TRBD1 (6 bases). The V end was cut by 0 bases, the J end by 6 bases, with 9 bases between. This CDR3 has 13 residues. Germline CDR1 reads MNHEY; CDR2 reads SVGAGI. DNA of the CDR3: TGTGCCAGCAGTTACTCGGGGGCCTTCGAGCAGTACTTC. Amino acids: CASSYSGAFEQYF.

The chain carries TRBV4-3 and TRBJ2-7; tentatively, D is TRBD2 (6 bases). Trimming removed 5 bases from V and 3 bases from J, with 11 bases in between. The germline gives CDR1 LGHNA, CDR2 YSLEER. The CDR3 covers 13 residues. The CDR3 DNA is TGCGCCAGCAGCTCCGACGGGGGCTACGAGCAGTACTTC. This translates into CASSSDGGYEQYF.

The chain combines TRBV11-3 with TRBJ2-3, with D uncertain. In germline, CDR1 is SGHNT, CDR2 YENEEA. V dropped 5 bases and J dropped 4 bases, with 16 bases sitting between them. This CDR3 has 15 amino acids. CDR3: CASSLRAWRADTQYF. The DNA for the CDR3 is TGTGCCAGCAGCCTACGGGCCTGGCGCGCAGATACGCAGTATTTT.

V is TRBV9 and J is TRBJ1-3, with D possibly being TRBD1 (5 bases). The germline gives CDR1 SGDLS, CDR2 YYNGEE. The CDR3 runs 15 residues. The germline V and J ends were trimmed by 3 bases and 0 bases, with 10 bases remaining between them. CDR3 residues: CASSATASSGNTIYF. The CDR3 nucleotides read TGTGCCAGCAGCGCGACAGCTAGCTCTGGAAACACCATATATTTT.

This clone showed up just a few times. The chain recombines TRBV10-1 with TRBJ1-5; no firm D call. This CDR3 has 16 residues. Germline loops: CDR1 WNHNN, CDR2 SYGVQD (reference sequence). V gave up 0 bases and J gave up 1 base, with 10 bases separating them. The CDR3 nucleotides read TGCGCCAGCAGTGAGTCGAGTTCGGACAGCAATCAGCCCCAGCATTTT. It encodes CASSESSSDSNQPQHF.

This clone is judged medium-sized. Within the sample, other DNA sequences also encode this same CDR3. The V and J genes are TRBV27 and TRBJ2-1, with 8 bases fitting TRBD2. Germline CDR1 is MNHEY and CDR2 is SMNVEV (reference sequence). The CDR3 spans 15 residues. V shed 5 bases, J shed 2 bases, and the junction held 5 bases outside the gene matches. The CDR3 bases are TGTGCCAGCAGTCCGACGGGGGGGGCCTACAATGAGCAGTTCTTC. Translated, it gives CASSPTGGAYNEQFF.

The J gene is TRBJ2-1, the V gene TRBV28, with TRBD2 matching over 8 bases. V lost 2 bases to trimming and J lost 3 bases; unmatched junction nucleotides: 9. The CDR3 covers 17 residues. Per the germline V gene, CDR1 is MDHEN and CDR2 is SYDVKM. DNA for the CDR3: TGTGCCAGCAGTTTACTGGAAGGACTAGCAGACTACAATGAGCAGTTCTTC. As protein: CASSLLEGLADYNEQFF.

The sample holds a few counts of this clone. The V and J genes are TRBV6-5 and TRBJ2-7; tentatively, D is TRBD1 (6 bases). This CDR3 comprises 12 residues. In germline, CDR1 is MNHEY, CDR2 SVGAGI. V lost 4 bases to trimming and J lost 5 bases, with 9 bases between them. The CDR3 DNA follows: TGTGCCAGCAGTTCCGGACAGAACGAGCAGTACTTC. Translated, it gives CASSSGQNEQYF.

For this clone: A far larger clone is just one base off, so this is likely a read error. The chain employs TRBV11-2 and TRBJ1-1, with D possibly matching TRBD1 (5 bases). The germline V gene encodes CDR1 SGHAT and CDR2 FQNNGV. The CDR3 covers 15 residues. In DNA, the CDR3 is TGTGCCAGCAGCCAAGGGACGGGTCAAAACACTGAAGCTTCCTTT. It codes for CASSQGTGQNTEASF.